This T cell receptor (beta chain) was recovered during a study of cytomegalovirus exposure and HLA in healthy donors. Germline V lookup: CDR1 LNHDA, CDR2 SQIVND (reference sequence). The CDR3 extends over 13 amino acids. Trimming took off 2 bases at V and 0 bases at J, with 4 bases between the two ends. Only a few counts were recorded for this clone. The PCR had 60 Vbeta and 13 Jbeta primers. Clones were read by immunoSEQ multiplex PCR, and TCRdb kept only the in-frame ones, dropping some. Of some 120,000 clones in the sample, around 74% were seen once. This sequence was found in a woman in her forties or fifties in good health and CMV-seropositive. Source material: PBMCs. The rearrangement links TRBV19 to TRBJ2-5; D unclear. The CDR3 coding sequence is TGTGCCAGTAGTATACAGAACCAAGAGACCCAGTACTTC. Its translation: CASSIQNQETQYF.